The source of this TCR beta chain is a study of molecular identifiers for immune sequencing clone quantification. Germline V gene sequence: CDR1 MNHEY, CDR2 SMNVEV (reference sequence). Trimming stripped 4 bases from V and 9 bases from J, with 13 bases between. The CDR3 has 13 residues. Methods described previously were used for bulk TCR libraries, and listed TCR primers were applied. TCRdb re-derived calls from the PCR reads in MiXCR, one entry per CDR3 protein. This table holds tens of thousands of distinct CDR3 sequences, 19% found once. The CD8+CD4-CCR7+CD45RA+ phenotype defined the sorted naive CD8 T cells. At least ten counts were recorded for this clonotype.

V is TRBV27 and J is TRBJ2-1, with D unresolved. This TCR came from a human donor in good health. Some libraries in this study had Jurkat cell RNA spiked in. Sequencing input: naive CD8+ T cells from blood, with Jurkat cell RNA spiked in. Subset denoted: FACS-sorted CD8+CD4-CCR7+CD45RA+ naive T cells. As DNA, the CDR3 is TGTGCCAGCAGTTCATCCCTTATCGGTGAGCAGTTCTTC. It encodes CASSSSLIGEQFF.